This T cell receptor (beta chain) was recorded in a study of cytomegalovirus exposure and HLA in healthy donors. About the research overall: Roughly 80 million unique TCRs from HLA-typed donors made up an early data release.

V shed 0 bases and J 7 bases; nucleotides not matched to a gene: 8. The CDR3 is 15 amino acids. Germline V gives CDR1 SGDLS, CDR2 YYNGEE. Primers: 60 Vbeta forward and 13 Jbeta reverse. Sequencing used immunoSEQ multiplex PCR; TCRdb keeps in-frame clones, though not all of them. The sample contains over 95,000 clones, 60% to 85% of which appear only once. The sequenced sample consisted of PBMCs. The V gene is TRBV9, the J gene TRBJ1-2; 8 bases are shared with TRBD1. This clonotype was obtained from a female donor in good health and CMV-seronegative. This CDR3 is CASSVAPDREAGYTF. In nucleotides, the CDR3 is TGTGCCAGCAGCGTAGCCCCGGACAGGGAGGCTGGCTACACCTTC.